The clone carrying this T cell receptor beta chain was seen only once. The sample comes from a study of T cell responses to AZD1222 COVID-19 vaccine. Profiled with immunoSEQ multiplex PCR; TCRdb holds only in-frame clones, not every one. Here the sample spans roughly 180,000 clones, 92% being singletons. V lost 4 bases and J 6 bases, leaving 21 bases between the germline ends. The germline V gene encodes CDR1 SGHDN and CDR2 FVKESK. The CDR3 has 17 amino acids. This clonotype originated in an adult who received the AZD1222 COVID-19 vaccine. The gene calls are TRBV14 and TRBJ1-4, with a possible D match to TRBD1 (6 bases). This sample comprised peripheral blood, obtained 28 days after the second AZD1222 dose. The CDR3 DNA is TGTGCCAGCAGCCCCCTCGGGCAGGGGCTCGGGGATGAAAAACTGTTTTTT. It yields the protein CASSPLGQGLGDEKLFF.